This T cell receptor (beta chain) stems from a study of early T cells in non-severe SARS-CoV-2 infection (TCRdb year 2021). Some background on the complete study: TCR sequencing used bulk RNA from unsorted whole blood, so alpha and beta chains could not be paired.

Libraries were made using 5' RACE. TCRdb names NextSeq 500 as the instrument used. The TCR library protocol attached unique molecular identifiers to individual cDNA molecules to correct for sequencing error and PCR bias. Both TCR alpha and beta chains were sequenced, and tight co-correlation was observed between alpha and beta sequence abundances in each sample. The source study handled its data this way. Decombinator V4 was used to annotate the V gene, J gene and CDR3 of the TCR sequences. Expanded TCRs were defined as changing significantly between any two time points under a Poisson model with p below 0.0001. TCR abundances were normalised to the total number of TCRs sequenced per sample and expressed as counts per million. TRAV1-2 paired with TRAJ12, TRAJ20 or TRAJ33 defined MAIT TCRs, while TRAV10 paired with TRAJ18 defined iNKT TCRs. VDJdb, accessed on 1 November 2021, was searched for TCRs annotated for CMV, EBV and SARS-CoV-2, and TCRs annotated for more than one antigen were excluded. TCRdb redid the processing of the public reads, applying fastp at Q25 and MiXCR, and retained in-frame beta chains. For every CDR3 protein sequence, its rows merge into one entry that carries the most common genes and DNA. These V and J calls are TCRdb output, not the study's own analysis. This sample gives around 23,000 distinct CDR3 sequences in total; about 5.3% of them show up just once. The ten largest clones add up to about 10% of the sample.

Here V drops 3 bases and J drops 4 bases, and the junction holds 11 bases not matched to any gene. In the germline V gene (reference sequence), CDR1 corresponds to DFQATT and CDR2 to SNEGSKA. From cysteine to phenylalanine, the CDR3 is 15 amino acids long. Just the 45-base CDR3 DNA is kept, in frame starting at base 1. The study was a case-control design nested within a healthcare worker cohort in London, UK, with weekly nasopharyngeal swab PCR tests and blood sampling. Healthcare workers were enrolled in the week of the UK lockdown, from 23 to 31 March 2020, and were followed every week for up to 16 weeks. Points the paper makes about the study in general: VDJdb matching was skewed toward anti-spike CD8 responses, so virus-specific expansions were likely underestimated and private and CD4 specificities were missed.

This clonotype was seen at least ten times. Its binding antigen is unknown. No per-base quality is available; no much larger clone lies one base away. This receptor was taken from an adult who was a healthcare worker with PCR-confirmed SARS-CoV-2 infection or an uninfected control (not recorded which). The V gene is TRBV20-1 and the J gene is TRBJ2-5; a stretch of 7 junction bases matches TRBD2. Sequenced: whole blood. Here the CDR3 is given as CSASGRPGGGETQYF. The DNA is TGCAGTGCTAGCGGCCGTCCGGGAGGAGGAGAGACCCAGTACTTC.